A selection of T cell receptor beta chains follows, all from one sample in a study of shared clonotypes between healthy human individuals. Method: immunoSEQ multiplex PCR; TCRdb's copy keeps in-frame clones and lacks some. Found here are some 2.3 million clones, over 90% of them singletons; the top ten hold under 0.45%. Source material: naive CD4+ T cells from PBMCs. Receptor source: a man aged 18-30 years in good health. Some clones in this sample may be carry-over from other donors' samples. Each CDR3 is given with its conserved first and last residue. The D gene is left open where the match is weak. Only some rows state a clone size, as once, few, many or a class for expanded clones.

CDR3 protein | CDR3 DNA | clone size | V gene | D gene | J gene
CASSPRRSYNEQFF | TGTGCCAGCAGTCCTCGACGCTCCTACAATGAGCAGTTCTTC | . | TRBV28 | . | TRBJ2-1
CASSATGTGDGTEAFF | TGTGCCAGCAGTGCGACCGGGACAGGGGATGGCACTGAAGCTTTCTTT | . | TRBV6-1 | TRBD1 | TRBJ1-1
CASSDGPGLAYEQFF | TGTGCCAGTAGCGACGGACCTGGACTAGCGTATGAGCAGTTCTTC | . | TRBV19 | TRBD2 | TRBJ2-1
CASSMRAPGSTEAFF | TGTGCCAGTAGTATGCGGGCCCCCGGGAGCACTGAAGCTTTCTTT | . | TRBV19 | . | TRBJ1-1
CASSHKGYEQYF | TGTGCCAGCAGCCATAAGGGCTACGAGCAGTACTTC | . | TRBV14 | . | TRBJ2-7
CASSIQGGEQYF | TGTGCCAGTAGTATTCAAGGGGGCGAGCAGTACTTC | . | TRBV19 | . | TRBJ2-7
CASSPAGNTIYF | TGTGCCAGTAGCCCGGCTGGAAACACCATATATTTT | . | TRBV19 | . | TRBJ1-3
CASSAGRETQYF | TGTGCCAGTAGCGCCGGACGGGAGACCCAGTACTTC | . | TRBV19 | . | TRBJ2-5
CASSYVLRAGAAGELFF | TGTGCCAGCAGTTACGTTTTACGAGCAGGAGCGGCCGGGGAGCTGTTTTTT | . | TRBV28 | . | TRBJ2-2
CASSAGAGTAYEQYF | TGTGCCAGCAGCGCCGGTGCGGGGACAGCCTACGAGCAGTACTTC | . | TRBV9 | . | TRBJ2-7
CASSQQTGEYTEAFF | TGTGCCAGCTCACAACAGACAGGGGAATACACTGAAGCTTTCTTT | few | TRBV18 | TRBD1 | TRBJ1-1
CASSPTGTANTGELFF | TGTGCCAGCAGCCCTACGGGGACGGCTAACACCGGGGAGCTGTTTTTT | . | TRBV7-3 | . | TRBJ2-2
CASSVTGMNTEAFF | TGTGCCAGCAGTGTGACGGGGATGAACACTGAAGCTTTCTTT | . | TRBV2 | . | TRBJ1-1
CASSGPPIQGYEQYF | TGTGCCAGCAGCGGGCCGCCCATACAGGGCTACGAGCAGTACTTC | . | TRBV6-1 | . | TRBJ2-7
CASSFGGATNEKLFF | TGTGCCAGCAGTTTTGGAGGGGCAACTAATGAAAAACTGTTTTTT | . | TRBV28 | . | TRBJ1-4
CATGDKGGVGKLFF | TGTGCCACCGGGGACAAGGGCGGGGTGGGAAAACTGTTTTTT | . | TRBV6-6 | . | TRBJ1-4
CASSRTGVNSYGYTF | TGTGCCAGCAGCCGGACAGGGGTTAATTCCTATGGCTACACCTTC | . | TRBV6-1 | TRBD1 | TRBJ1-2
CASSLTSSEGQPQHF | TGTGCCAGCAGCTTGACCTCATCAGAAGGTCAGCCCCAGCATTTT | . | TRBV11-2 | . | TRBJ1-5
CASSLGYRDEQYF | TGCGCCAGCAGCTTGGGATACAGGGACGAGCAGTACTTC | . | TRBV5-1 | . | TRBJ2-7
CASSVDIGMHEQYF | TGTGCCAGCAGCGTAGATATAGGGATGCACGAGCAGTACTTC | . | TRBV9 | . | TRBJ2-7
CASSGLAAYNEQFF | TGTGCCAGCAGTGGGCTAGCGGCTTACAATGAGCAGTTCTTC | . | TRBV6-1 | TRBD2 | TRBJ2-1
CASSLGWDRATDTQYF | TGTGCCAGCAGCTTAGGTTGGGACAGGGCCACAGATACGCAGTATTTT | . | TRBV7-9 | TRBD1 | TRBJ2-3
CASSLGAGGADTQYF | TGTGCCAGCAGCTTAGGAGCGGGAGGGGCAGATACGCAGTATTTT | . | TRBV7-2 | TRBD2 | TRBJ2-3
CASSLRQGVYNEQFF | TGCGCCAGCAGCCTCCGACAGGGGGTCTACAATGAGCAGTTCTTC | . | TRBV5-1 | TRBD1 | TRBJ2-1
CATSRALFSDTQYF | TGTGCCACCAGCAGAGCCTTGTTTTCCGATACGCAGTATTTT | . | TRBV15 | . | TRBJ2-3
CASSPIRGRGASYTF | TGTGCCAGCAGCCCCATCAGGGGCAGGGGCGCGAGCTACACCTTC | . | TRBV14 | . | TRBJ1-2
CASSLGGPYEQYF | TGCGCCAGCAGCCTAGGAGGGCCCTACGAGCAGTACTTC | . | TRBV10-2 | . | TRBJ2-7
CASSPAGQAYEQYF | TGTGCCAGCTCACCGGCCGGACAGGCGTACGAGCAGTACTTC | . | TRBV18 | TRBD1 | TRBJ2-7
CASSLWGATGELFF | TGTGCCAGCAGCTTATGGGGGGCAACCGGGGAGCTGTTTTTT | once | TRBV7-3 | . | TRBJ2-2
CASSLREGSTGGITEAFF | TGTGCCAGCAGCTTGAGGGAGGGGTCCACAGGGGGCATCACTGAAGCTTTCTTT | . | TRBV5-4 | TRBD1 | TRBJ1-1
CASGGMDRDEQFF | TGTGCCAGCGGCGGGATGGACAGGGATGAGCAGTTCTTC | . | TRBV27 | TRBD1 | TRBJ2-1
CASSPQSGAGANVLTF | TGCGCCAGCAGCCCACAATCGGGGGCTGGGGCCAACGTCCTGACTTTC | . | TRBV5-1 | . | TRBJ2-6
CASSRGQADEKLFF | TGTGCCAGCTCGCGCGGACAGGCGGATGAAAAACTGTTTTTT | . | TRBV18 | TRBD1 | TRBJ1-4
CSVRERRGAYEQYF | TGCAGCGTTCGAGAACGGAGGGGAGCCTACGAGCAGTACTTC | . | TRBV29-1 | . | TRBJ2-7
CASSFRVPFEAGNTIYF | TGTGCCAGCAGCTTCCGGGTCCCTTTCGAAGCTGGAAACACCATATATTTT | . | TRBV7-9 | . | TRBJ1-3
CASSLGTTDTQYF | TGTGCCAGCAGCTTAGGGACCACAGATACGCAGTATTTT | . | TRBV7-2 | . | TRBJ2-3
CASSPQGQGREKLFF | TGTGCCAGCTCACCACAGGGACAGGGACGAGAAAAACTGTTTTTT | . | TRBV18 | TRBD1 | TRBJ1-4
CATRDGRSADTQYF | TGTGCCACCCGCGATGGGAGAAGCGCAGATACGCAGTATTTT | . | TRBV10-3 | . | TRBJ2-3
CASNSIPGLANEQYF | TGTGCCAGCAACAGTATACCGGGACTAGCGAACGAGCAGTACTTC | . | TRBV27 | TRBD2 | TRBJ2-7
CRVGGNEQFF | TGCAGGGTCGGTGGAAATGAGCAGTTCTTC | . | TRBV29-1 | . | TRBJ2-1
CASSQDEGNYGYTF | TGCGCCAGCAGCCAAGATGAAGGAAACTATGGCTACACCTTC | . | TRBV4-1 | . | TRBJ1-2